The TCR beta chain described here comes from a study of cytomegalovirus exposure and HLA in healthy donors. As regards this clone: Its antigen is not identified.

Findings and limits, study-wide: There were reportedly fewer N-insertions in an Asian-associated ancestry cluster than the roughly 610-donor mean, in a later analysis. Donors were assumed by presence/absence analyses to have roughly uniform sequencing depth.

In germline, CDR1 is LNHDA, CDR2 SQIVND (reference sequence). The CDR3 has 16 amino acids. Unmatched junction bases numbered 6, after V lost 1 base and J lost 4 bases. PCR amplification relied on 60 Vbeta primers (plus 13 Jbeta primers). The repertoire was sequenced with immunoSEQ multiplex PCR; TCRdb's copy has only in-frame clones and lacks some. The table has around 160,000 clones, 68% seen once; the top ten hold around 3%. The chain uses TRBV19 and TRBJ2-1; 8 nucleotides align to TRBD1. The source material was PBMCs. The TCR originated in a woman aged 40 to 50 in good health and CMV-seropositive. CDR3 loop: CASSIVRTGSYNEQFF. Here the CDR3 DNA reads TGTGCCAGTAGTATAGTTCGGACAGGGAGTTACAATGAGCAGTTCTTC.